This TCR beta chain was recovered during a study of Tregs in tolerant kidney transplant recipients. Mixed chimerism was transient after nonmyeloablative marrow transplants from related graft donors. Study conclusions and caveats: Validation in larger populations is needed because few patients were studied. Some patients' samples used different primers over time, so nucleotide sequences weren't comparable. Activated donor B cell expansion appeared to reveal the most relevant donor-specific TCRbeta repertoire.

TCRdb's copy holds only in-frame clones and misses some; the assay was immunoSEQ multiplex PCR. This sample has tens of thousands of clones; 93% occur once, and the top ten carry 1.5% to 2%. As to this clone: What it binds is not known.

The trim removed 3 bases at V and 5 bases at J, leaving 6 bases unmatched. Germline assignment: CDR1 MNHEY and CDR2 SVGAGI. The CDR3 sequence is 16 residues long. The chain uses TRBV6-5 and TRBJ2-1, with 11 positions matching TRBD2. The receptor comes from a human patient who received a combined kidney and bone marrow transplant. Some of the T cells may derive from the graft donor. The material sequenced was CD4+ T cells from blood (PBMCs), taken 12 months after the transplant. The CDR3 DNA follows: TGTGCCAGCAGTTATCGGTTAGCGGGAGGGAACAATGAGCAGTTCTTC. Its translation: CASSYRLAGGNNEQFF.